Listed here is a single T cell receptor (beta chain). Its antigen remains unidentified. Participants comprised healthy donors of bone marrow. Amplification used 60 Vbeta primers and 13 Jbeta primers. Sequenced by immunoSEQ multiplex PCR; TCRdb stores in-frame clones only, minus some. The profile shows 150,000 to 200,000 clones, roughly 80% of them singletons. The data belong to a study of cytomegalovirus exposure and HLA in healthy donors. Per the germline V gene, CDR1 is SGHDT and CDR2 is YYEEEE. With 3 bases removed from V and 1 base from J, the gap between germline ends came to 11 bases. This CDR3 contains 14 residues. Study-wide findings and caveats: Sequence variants that were highly shared formed a cluster that was likely a sequencing artifact. Researchers reported that a few CMV-associated chains were confirmed in vitro as CMV antigen-specific.

The sequence derives from a man aged 35-49 years in good health and CMV-seropositive. Material: PBMCs. The J gene is TRBJ2-7, the V gene TRBV5-6; unclear D gene. In DNA form, the CDR3 reads TGTGCCAGCAGCTCATCGACTGGTTCCTACGAGCAGTACTTC. The encoded protein is CASSSSTGSYEQYF.